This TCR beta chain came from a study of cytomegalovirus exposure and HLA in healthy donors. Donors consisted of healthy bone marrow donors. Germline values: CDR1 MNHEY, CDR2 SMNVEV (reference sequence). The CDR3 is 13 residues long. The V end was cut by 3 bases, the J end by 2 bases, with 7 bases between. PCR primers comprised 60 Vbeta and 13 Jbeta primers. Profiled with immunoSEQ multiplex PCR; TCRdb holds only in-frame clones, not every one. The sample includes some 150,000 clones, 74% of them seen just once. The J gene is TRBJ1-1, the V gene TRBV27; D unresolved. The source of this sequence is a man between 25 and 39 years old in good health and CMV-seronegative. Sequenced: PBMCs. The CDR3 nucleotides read TGTGCCAGCAGTTTGACTCAAAACACTGAAGCTTTCTTT. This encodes CASSLTQNTEAFF.